A single sample gave rise to the 25 T cell receptor beta chains below, sequenced in a study of T cells expressing NK-cell markers. Following a re-call of the 5' RACE reads, TCRdb has one entry per CDR3 protein and lacks DNA. The data show fewer than 300,000 distinct CDR3 sequences, and the top ten clones hold around 4%. Sequenced input: blood T cells: a sorted CD56 or NKG2C T cell subset, CD4+ or CD8+ T cells, or bulk PBMC T cells (not recorded which). All receptors come from a woman aged 18-70 years in good health.

The V and J genes are TRBV20-1 and TRBJ2-3; TCRdb outputs TRBD1, but without DNA this stays unchecked. This CDR3 contains 14 residues. Germline assignment: CDR1 DFQATT and CDR2 SNEGSKA (reference sequence). CDR3 sequence reads: CSARGDRSTDTQYF.

The chain employs TRBV29-1 and TRBJ2-1. CDR1 is SQVTM, CDR2 ANQGSEA, per germline. The CDR3 runs 12 residues. The CDR3 region is CSVASGFNEQFF.

V usage is TRBV7-2 and J usage is TRBJ2-7. The germline gives CDR1 SGHTA, CDR2 FQGNSA. The CDR3 is 14 amino acids. Here the CDR3 reads CASSLADVTYEQYF.

This chain connects TRBV12-3 or TRBV12-4 to TRBJ1-3. The CDR3 is made up of 14 amino acids. CDR3 residues: CASSLDKSGNTIYF.

The rearrangement links TRBV29-1 to TRBJ2-1. Germline-derived CDR1 and CDR2 are SQVTM and ANQGSEA. CDR3 length equals 14 residues. CDR3 protein: CSVVRGSFYNEQFF.

V and J are TRBV7-9 and TRBJ2-1; the D gene TCRdb calls, TRBD1, cannot be checked with no DNA. This CDR3 contains 14 residues. Germline lookup yields CDR1 SEHNR and CDR2 FQNEAQ (reference sequence). CDR3 in amino acids: CASSLAGGINEQFF.

The chain is built from TRBV7-2 and TRBJ1-1. This CDR3 is built from 14 residues. Germline V gene data show CDR1 as SGHTA and CDR2 as FQGNSA. The CDR3 sequence is CASSLAGGGTEAFF. Based on the CDR3 plus reference TRBV7-2 and TRBJ1-1, the full variable domain is GAGVSQSPSNKVTEKGKDVELRCDPISGHTALYWYRQSLGQGLEFLIYFQGNSAPDKSGLPSDRFSAERTGGSVSTLTIQRTQQEDSAVYLCASSLAGGGTEAFFGQGTRLTVV.

V gene TRBV28 combines with J gene TRBJ2-5; TCRdb calls TRBD1, which cannot be checked without DNA. The CDR3 has 15 residues. Per germline, CDR1 MDHEN and CDR2 SYDVKM. The CDR3 region is CASIQGSGYQETQYF.

The gene calls are TRBV7-3 and TRBJ2-1; TCRdb reports TRBD1, a call that lacks DNA to check it against. This CDR3 is 18 amino acids long. Germline-derived CDR1 and CDR2 are SGHTA and FQGTGA. This chain's CDR3 is CASSPGTGLAGSYNEQFF.

The chain has TRBV5-1 and TRBJ2-3; TCRdb's D gene call, TRBD1, goes unchecked for lack of DNA. The germline V gene has CDR1 SGHRS and CDR2 YFSETQ. The CDR3 covers 15 residues. The CDR3 here is CASSQGQGIADTQYF. Complete variable domain (other parts from reference TRBV5-1 and TRBJ2-3): KAGVTQTPRYLIKTRGQQVTLSCSPISGHRSVSWYQQTPGQGLQFLFEYFSETQRNKGNFPGRFSGRQFSNSRSEMNVSTLELGDSALYLCASSQGQGIADTQYFGPGTRLTVL.

This sequence joins TRBV20-1 and TRBJ2-7; no DNA is available, so the TRBD1 call from TCRdb remains unchecked. This CDR3 has 15 amino acids. Germline CDR1 reads DFQATT; CDR2 reads SNEGSKA (reference sequence). The CDR3 protein is CSAPSGGGKSYEQYF.

The V gene is TRBV5-5, the J gene TRBJ2-1; lacking DNA, the TRBD1 call made by TCRdb goes unchecked. The CDR3 length is 14 residues. Germline CDR1 SGHKS, CDR2 YYEKEE (reference sequence). The CDR3 sequence: CASSLSAGSAEQFF. Full variable domain (rest looked up from reference TRBV5-5 and TRBJ2-1): DAGVTQSPTHLIKTRGQQVTLRCSPISGHKSVSWYQQVLGQGPQFIFQYYEKEERGRGNFPDRFSARQFPNYSSELNVNALLLGDSALYLCASSLSAGSAEQFFGPGTRLTVL.

The V and J genes are TRBV7-9 and TRBJ2-5; TCRdb reports TRBD2, a call that lacks DNA to check it against. Germline V gives CDR1 SEHNR, CDR2 FQNEAQ (reference sequence). The CDR3 consists of 17 residues. CDR3 loop: CASSPRTSGGGQETQYF.

This CDR3 is CASSYRGIYEQYF. The rearrangement joins TRBV6-5 to TRBJ2-7; no DNA is available, so the TRBD1 call from TCRdb remains unchecked. Germline-derived CDR1 and CDR2 are MNHEY and SVGAGI. The CDR3 totals 13 residues.

V usage is TRBV12-3 or TRBV12-4 and J usage is TRBJ2-3; the TRBD1 assignment by TCRdb is unverifiable without DNA. This CDR3 has 14 residues. The CDR3 sequence: CASSFGAGPDTQYF.

The CDR3 here is CASSRYTGGQGGTKNIQYF. The chain has TRBV18 and TRBJ2-4; there is no DNA to check the TCRdb D call of TRBD1. CDR3 length equals 19 residues. CDR1 and CDR2 (germline): KGHSH, LQKENI. Using reference TRBV18 and TRBJ2-4 for the parts outside the CDR3, the full variable domain is NAGVMQNPRHLVRRRGQEARLRCSPMKGHSHVYWYRQLPEEGLKFMVYLQKENIIDESGMPKERFSAEFPKEGPSILRIQQVVRGDSAAYFCASSRYTGGQGGTKNIQYFGAGTRLSVL.

The rearrangement uses TRBV7-3 and TRBJ2-1; TCRdb's assignment of TRBD1 cannot be checked, as there is no DNA. CDR3 length: 16 amino acids. Per the germline V gene, CDR1 is SGHTA and CDR2 is FQGTGA. The CDR3 here is CASSLGPGGRRNEQFF.

The chain has TRBV11-1 and TRBJ2-1; the D call of TRBD1 rests on TCRdb alone, since no DNA is present to check it. CDR3 length equals 15 residues. Germline CDR1 is SGHAT and CDR2 is FQDESV (reference sequence). The CDR3 loop reads CASSPDRVGPREQFF.

The CDR3 is CASSLAQGGFTDTQYF. The chain is built from TRBV7-9 and TRBJ2-3; the D gene TCRdb calls, TRBD1, cannot be checked with no DNA. The CDR3 totals 16 residues. Per germline, CDR1 SEHNR and CDR2 FQNEAQ (reference sequence).

The chain employs TRBV14 and TRBJ2-2. This CDR3 is 13 amino acids long. Germline V CDR1 and CDR2: SGHDN, FVKESK. The CDR3 here is CASSGRMTGELFF.

The chain has TRBV7-2 and TRBJ2-7. CDR1 and CDR2 (germline): SGHTA, FQGNSA. The CDR3 covers 14 residues. Here the CDR3 reads CASSLSGRAYEQYF. The whole variable domain, remainder taken from reference TRBV7-2 and TRBJ2-7, is GAGVSQSPSNKVTEKGKDVELRCDPISGHTALYWYRQSLGQGLEFLIYFQGNSAPDKSGLPSDRFSAERTGGSVSTLTIQRTQQEDSAVYLCASSLSGRAYEQYFGPGTRLTVT.

CDR3 residues: CAIKASGGAPYNEQFF. The V and J genes are TRBV10-3 and TRBJ2-1; TCRdb names TRBD2, which stays unverified in the absence of DNA. CDR1 is ENHRY, CDR2 SYGVKD, per germline. CDR3 length: 16 residues.

This chain links TRBV5-4 with TRBJ2-5; TCRdb lists TRBD2, though no DNA is available to test this call. The CDR3 runs to 15 residues. Germline CDR1 is SGHNT and CDR2 is YYREEE (reference sequence). The CDR3 loop is CASSSGPAAEETQYF.

The V and J genes are TRBV20-1 and TRBJ2-2; with no DNA, the TCRdb D assignment of TRBD2 cannot be verified. This CDR3 is 14 amino acids long. Germline V gene sequence: CDR1 DFQATT, CDR2 SNEGSKA (reference sequence). CDR3 protein: CSALGLLNTGELFF.

This rearrangement joins TRBV7-7 to TRBJ2-5; TCRdb names TRBD2, which stays unverified in the absence of DNA. Germline assignment: CDR1 SSHAT and CDR2 FNYEAQ (reference sequence). This CDR3 spans 17 amino acids. The CDR3 protein is CASSRRLAGGSQETQYF.